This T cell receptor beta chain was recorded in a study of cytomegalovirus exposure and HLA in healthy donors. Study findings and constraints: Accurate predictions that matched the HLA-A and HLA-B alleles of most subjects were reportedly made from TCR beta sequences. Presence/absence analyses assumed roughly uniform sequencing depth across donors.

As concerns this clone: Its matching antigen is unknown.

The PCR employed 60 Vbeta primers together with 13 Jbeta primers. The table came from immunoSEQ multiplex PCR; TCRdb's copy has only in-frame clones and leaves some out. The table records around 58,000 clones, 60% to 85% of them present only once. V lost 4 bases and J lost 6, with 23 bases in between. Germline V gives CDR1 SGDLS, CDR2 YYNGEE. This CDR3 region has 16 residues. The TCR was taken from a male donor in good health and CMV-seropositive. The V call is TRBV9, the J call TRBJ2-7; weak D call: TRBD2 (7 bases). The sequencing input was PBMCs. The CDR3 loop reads CASSPTLGGARGEQYF. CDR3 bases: TGTGCCAGCAGCCCAACGCTTGGGGGGGCGCGGGGCGAGCAGTACTTC.